This TCR beta chain was observed in a study of blood T cell repertoires in COVID-19. Study information: T cells, B-cell-depleted T cells, or PBMCs supplied cDNA or gDNA.

Cohorts were determined from participant-reported clinical history. In the original workflow: The authors estimated nucleated cell counts from reference gene primer amplification. Clones were read by immunoSEQ multiplex PCR, and TCRdb kept only the in-frame ones, dropping some. That table furnishes V, J and clone size, whereas the DNA furnished D and trimming. The sample lists a few hundred thousand clones, about nine tenths seen once, with 2.9% in the top ten. V lost 1 base, J lost 1 base, and 13 bases lay in between. The germline CDR1 and CDR2 sequences are SGHVS and FQNEAQ. This CDR3 has 16 amino acids.

The sample consisted of PBMCs or T cells enriched from blood (not recorded which). This sequence joins TRBV7-8 and TRBJ2-5; D is perhaps TRBD1 (6 bases). This sequence was found in a woman in her 50s who had been exposed to COVID-19. CDR3: CASSLGTRGSQETQYF. DNA for the CDR3: TGTGCCAGCAGCTTAGGGACAAGGGGGTCCCAAGAGACCCAGTACTTC. The complete variable domain, with remaining parts taken from reference TRBV7-8 and TRBJ2-5, reads GAGVSQSPRYKVAKRGQDVALRCDPISGHVSLFWYQQALGQGPEFLTYFQNEAQLDKSGLPSDRFFAERPEGSVSTLKIQRTQQEDSAVYLCASSLGTRGSQETQYFGPGTRLLVL.